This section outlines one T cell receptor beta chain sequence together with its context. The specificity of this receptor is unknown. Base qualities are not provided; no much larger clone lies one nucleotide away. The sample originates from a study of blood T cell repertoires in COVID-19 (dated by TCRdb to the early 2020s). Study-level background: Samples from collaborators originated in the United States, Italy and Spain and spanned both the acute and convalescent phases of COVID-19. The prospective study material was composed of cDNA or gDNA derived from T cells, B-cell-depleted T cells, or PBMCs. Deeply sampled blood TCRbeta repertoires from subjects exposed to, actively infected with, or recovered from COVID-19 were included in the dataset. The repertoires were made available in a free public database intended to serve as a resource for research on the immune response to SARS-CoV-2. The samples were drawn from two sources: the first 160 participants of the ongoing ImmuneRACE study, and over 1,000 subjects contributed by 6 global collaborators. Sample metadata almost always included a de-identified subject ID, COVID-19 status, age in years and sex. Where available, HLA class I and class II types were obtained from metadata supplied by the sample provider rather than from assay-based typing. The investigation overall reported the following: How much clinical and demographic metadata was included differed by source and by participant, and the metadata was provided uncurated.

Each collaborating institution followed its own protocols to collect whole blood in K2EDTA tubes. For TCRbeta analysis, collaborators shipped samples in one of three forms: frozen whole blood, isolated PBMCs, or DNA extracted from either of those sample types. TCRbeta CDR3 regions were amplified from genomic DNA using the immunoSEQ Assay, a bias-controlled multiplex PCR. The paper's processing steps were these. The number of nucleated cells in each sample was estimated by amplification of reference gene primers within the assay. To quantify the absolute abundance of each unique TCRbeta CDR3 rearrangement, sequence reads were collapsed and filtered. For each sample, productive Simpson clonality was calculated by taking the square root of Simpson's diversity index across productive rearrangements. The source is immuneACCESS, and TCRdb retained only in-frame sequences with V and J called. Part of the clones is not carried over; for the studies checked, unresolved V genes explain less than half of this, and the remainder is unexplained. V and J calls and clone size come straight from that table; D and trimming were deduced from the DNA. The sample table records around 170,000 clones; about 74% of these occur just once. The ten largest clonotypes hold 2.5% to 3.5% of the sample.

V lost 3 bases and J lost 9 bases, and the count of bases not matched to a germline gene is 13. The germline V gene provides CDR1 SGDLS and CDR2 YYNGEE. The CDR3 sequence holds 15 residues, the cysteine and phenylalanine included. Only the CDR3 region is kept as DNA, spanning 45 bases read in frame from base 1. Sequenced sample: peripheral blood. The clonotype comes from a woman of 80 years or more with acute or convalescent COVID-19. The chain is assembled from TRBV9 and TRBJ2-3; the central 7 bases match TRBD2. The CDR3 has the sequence CASSALFSAGDTQYF. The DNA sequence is TGTGCCAGCAGCGCCCTCTTTAGCGCGGGGGACACGCAGTATTTT. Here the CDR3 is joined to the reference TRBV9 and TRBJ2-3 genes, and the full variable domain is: DSGVTQTPKHLITATGQRVTLRCSPRSGDLSVYWYQQSLDQGLQFLIQYYNGEERAKGNILERFSAQQFPDLHSELNLSSLELGDSALYFCASSALFSAGDTQYFGPGTRLTVL.